The text below deals with one T cell receptor beta chain. Its antigen is unidentified. Ranging in age from roughly 6 to 90, the donors were healthy Caucasian individuals from Russia. Roughly 9.8 milliliters of peripheral blood were drawn from each donor. Isolated per sample were at least 6.5 million PBMCs. The length of the CDR3 is 12 residues. Germline CDR1 reads DFQATT; CDR2 reads SNEGSKA (reference sequence). Trimming shortened V by 6 bases and J by 6 bases, and 14 bases separated the two germline ends. This record belongs to a study of blood T cells in healthy people across ages. Study-wide findings and caveats: Expanded clonotype changes were possibly confounded by unknown donor CMV status.

Using a J-beta primer mix together with a sample-barcoded 5' primer, a second PCR was run for about 6 to 12 cycles. Each CDR3 protein is one row after TCRdb ran MiXCR on the 5' RACE reads. The sample records just over 800,000 distinct CDR3 sequences, about 59% being singletons. The sequence came from a young man in good health. Sequencing was performed on blood. V and J are TRBV20-1 and TRBJ2-5; a weak D match, TRBD2 (5 bases). The CDR3 loop reads CSAADLGKTQYF. Here the CDR3 DNA reads TGCAGTGCCGCGGACTTGGGGAAGACCCAGTACTTC.